Presented here are 9 T cell receptor beta chains from one specimen sequenced in a study of control samples from healthy donors and cancer patients. Sequencing was performed with immunoSEQ multiplex PCR; in TCRdb, only in-frame clones are kept and a portion is missing. This repertoire shows fewer than 70,000 clones, 90% to 95% found once; its top ten account for roughly 4%. Sequencing used blood. Receptors were obtained from a man between 25 and 39 years old in good health.

The chain combines TRBV23-1 with TRBJ1-5; D is perhaps TRBD1 (5 bases). TRBV23-1 is assigned to the ORF class and has an uncertain function. This CDR3 is built from 15 residues. The V gene lost 11 bases and the J gene lost 4 bases, with 21 bases spanning the gap. The DNA of the CDR3 is TGCGCCGGCGCTACAGGAAAACCTAGGAATCAGCCCCAGCATTTT. Encoded protein: CAGATGKPRNQPQHF.

The chain carries TRBV5-1 and TRBJ2-5; D is perhaps TRBD1 (6 bases). Trimming stripped 0 bases from V and 4 bases from J, with 13 bases between. CDR1 and CDR2 (germline): SGHRS, YFSETQ. This CDR3 is 15 amino acids long. The CDR3 is CASSLALGQRETQYF. CDR3 bases: TGCGCCAGCAGCTTGGCCCTGGGACAAAGAGAGACCCAGTACTTC.

This clone was counted a single time. The V gene is TRBV19, the J gene TRBJ2-1; 8 nucleotides agree with TRBD1. CDR1 and CDR2 (germline): LNHDA, SQIVND (reference sequence). The CDR3 covers 17 residues. J lost 0 bases, V lost 5 bases, and 9 bases had no gene match. The CDR3 sequence: CASSPYGQGSSYNEQFF. The CDR3 DNA reads TGTGCCAGTAGTCCGTACGGACAGGGAAGCTCCTACAATGAGCAGTTCTTC. Complete variable domain (other parts from reference TRBV19 and TRBJ2-1): DGGITQSPKYLFRKEGQNVTLSCEQNLNHDAMYWYRQDPGQGLRLIYYSQIVNDFQKGDIAEGYSVSREKKESFPLTVTSAQKNPTAFYLCASSPYGQGSSYNEQFFGPGTRLTVL.

This chain connects TRBV30 to TRBJ1-5, with D hard to call. V lost 2 bases and J lost 4, with 9 bases in between. This CDR3 has 13 amino acids. The germline V gene has CDR1 GTSNPN and CDR2 SVGIG (reference sequence). CDR3 protein: CAWSSGINQPQHF. The CDR3 region has the DNA TGTGCCTGGAGTTCTGGGATTAATCAGCCCCAGCATTTT. The whole variable domain, filled in from reference TRBV30 and TRBJ1-5, reads SQTIHQWPATLVQPVGSPLSLECTVEGTSNPNLYWYRQAAGRGLQLLFYSVGIGQISSEVPQNLSASRPQDRQFILSSKKLLLSDSGFYLCAWSSGINQPQHFGDGTRLSIL.

The genes are TRBV30 and TRBJ1-2, with unresolved D. Deletions cut 4 bases from V and 4 bases from J, with 13 bases between. The CDR3 is 13 amino acids. Per the germline V gene, CDR1 is GTSNPN and CDR2 is SVGIG (reference sequence). CDR3 sequence (DNA): TGTGCCTGGATCTCTCCATTGATCTATGGCTACACCTTC. The encoded protein is CAWISPLIYGYTF.

The J gene is TRBJ2-3, the V gene TRBV24-1; 9 nucleotides line up with TRBD1. From germline, CDR1 is KGHDR and CDR2 SFDVKD. CDR3 length: 17 amino acids. With 4 bases clipped from V and 2 bases from J, the junction kept 9 bases outside the gene matches. The DNA of the CDR3 is TGTGCCACCAGTGACACCGGGACAGGGCTTGCCACAGATACGCAGTATTTT. The encoded protein is CATSDTGTGLATDTQYF.

V is TRBV19 and J is TRBJ1-5; 7 nucleotides align to TRBD1. Germline CDR1 is LNHDA and CDR2 is SQIVND (reference sequence). The CDR3 length is 14 residues. V trimming: 7 bases; J trimming: 5 bases; junction bases outside the gene matches: 8. The chain's CDR3 is CASNPGQPHQPQHF. The CDR3 DNA follows: TGTGCCAGTAACCCGGGACAGCCTCATCAGCCCCAGCATTTT.

This chain joins TRBV27 and TRBJ1-2; weak D call: TRBD1 (5 bases). The CDR3 is 12 amino acids. V gave up 5 bases and J gave up 2 bases, with 6 bases separating them. Per germline, CDR1 MNHEY and CDR2 SMNVEV (reference sequence). CDR3 nucleotides: TGTGCCAGCAGTCCAGGGAACTATGGCTACACCTTC. Residues: CASSPGNYGYTF.

This clone is a singleton in its sample. The V gene is TRBV7-2, the J gene TRBJ2-1, with D possibly matching TRBD1 (6 bases). CDR3 size: 13 residues. Germline V gives CDR1 SGHTA, CDR2 FQGNSA. V was clipped by 5 bases and J by 6 bases, with 11 bases between them. CDR3 DNA: TGTGCCAGCAGCACCGGGACATCCAATGAGCAGTTCTTC. This codes for CASSTGTSNEQFF.